Listed below are T cell receptor beta chains from one sample, sequenced in a study of blood T cell repertoires in COVID-19. The method was immunoSEQ multiplex PCR; TCRdb's version includes in-frame clones alone and lacks a portion of them. Among 280,000 or so clones listed, around nine tenths were seen once. Sequencing used peripheral blood. The receptors derive from a woman between 55 and 75 years old with acute or convalescent COVID-19. The CDR3 runs from the conserved cysteine through the conserved F or W.

v_call: TRBV6-5; j_call: TRBJ1-2; cdr3_aa: CASSSPGQWGYTF
v_call: TRBV19; j_call: TRBJ2-6; cdr3_aa: CASSIQDRVISGANVLTF
v_call: TRBV7-9; j_call: TRBJ1-1; cdr3_aa: CASSFRVGIGQGRRAEAFF
v_call: TRBV9; j_call: TRBJ2-2; cdr3_aa: CASSPFSGGANGELFF
v_call: TRBV5-4; j_call: TRBJ2-1; cdr3_aa: CASIKEAGEYNEQFF
v_call: TRBV12-3/TRBV12-4; j_call: TRBJ1-1; cdr3_aa: CASSPTGNTEAFF
v_call: TRBV2; j_call: TRBJ1-1; cdr3_aa: CASRLVRGRSEAFF
v_call: TRBV24-1; j_call: TRBJ2-2; cdr3_aa: CATSDYRGMSGELFF
v_call: TRBV5-8; j_call: TRBJ2-7; cdr3_aa: CASRPTGAYEQYF
v_call: TRBV7-2; j_call: TRBJ2-5; cdr3_aa: CASSYDPRTQYF
v_call: TRBV2; j_call: TRBJ2-2; cdr3_aa: CASSLRQGTGELFF
v_call: TRBV5-1; j_call: TRBJ2-5; cdr3_aa: CASSPTYRTGGGQETQYF
v_call: TRBV4-3; j_call: TRBJ2-1; cdr3_aa: CASSQTPRQGRKHNEQFF
v_call: TRBV9; j_call: TRBJ2-3; cdr3_aa: CASSVSGGPDTQYF
v_call: TRBV2; j_call: TRBJ1-2; cdr3_aa: CASRMAREPNYGYTF
v_call: TRBV15; j_call: TRBJ1-2; cdr3_aa: CATSRGQGEGYGYTF
v_call: TRBV30; j_call: TRBJ2-1; cdr3_aa: CAWSPTTKSIYNEQFF
v_call: TRBV6-2/TRBV6-3; j_call: TRBJ1-5; cdr3_aa: CASSEGQHSNQPQHF
v_call: TRBV20-1; j_call: TRBJ1-2; cdr3_aa: CSASSGPNYGYTF
v_call: TRBV2; j_call: TRBJ2-1; cdr3_aa: CASRVEYEQFF
v_call: TRBV5-1; j_call: TRBJ2-5; cdr3_aa: CASSLGTGKETQYF
v_call: TRBV10-1; j_call: TRBJ1-2; cdr3_aa: CASSADRQGERYGYTF
v_call: TRBV28; j_call: TRBJ1-5; cdr3_aa: CASVRQGDQPQHF
v_call: TRBV7-8; j_call: TRBJ2-2; cdr3_aa: CASSSLGTVNTGELFF
v_call: TRBV9; j_call: TRBJ2-7; cdr3_aa: CASSVRVDEQYF
v_call: TRBV28; j_call: TRBJ1-5; cdr3_aa: CASSIQGLAPQHF
v_call: TRBV6-2/TRBV6-3; j_call: TRBJ2-3; cdr3_aa: CASSRTSGGTLTDTQYF
v_call: TRBV3-1/TRBV3-2; j_call: TRBJ1-1; cdr3_aa: CASSQAQGLNTEAFF
v_call: TRBV4-1; j_call: TRBJ1-2; cdr3_aa: CASSQEEGPGQGDYTF
v_call: TRBV27; j_call: TRBJ2-1; cdr3_aa: CASSGLAVYNEQFF
v_call: TRBV7-3; j_call: TRBJ2-5; cdr3_aa: CASSRQGQETQYF
v_call: TRBV23-1; j_call: TRBJ2-3; cdr3_aa: CASSPLGPDTQYF
v_call: TRBV6-2/TRBV6-3; j_call: TRBJ1-2; cdr3_aa: CASRYSGTGYGYTF
v_call: TRBV11-2; j_call: TRBJ1-2; cdr3_aa: CASSSNLGAYGYTF
v_call: TRBV28; j_call: TRBJ1-4; cdr3_aa: CASSTKTGLTYEKLFF
v_call: TRBV29-1; j_call: TRBJ1-3; cdr3_aa: CSVEGSGSTIYF
v_call: TRBV5-5; j_call: TRBJ2-7; cdr3_aa: CASSFFQDVSYEQYF
v_call: TRBV27; j_call: TRBJ1-6; cdr3_aa: CAIKGGSYNSPLHF
v_call: TRBV28; j_call: TRBJ2-7; cdr3_aa: CASVRDTFAEQYF
v_call: TRBV5-4; j_call: TRBJ2-2; cdr3_aa: CASSLPRQGVAPGELFF
v_call: TRBV12-3/TRBV12-4; j_call: TRBJ2-7; cdr3_aa: CASRGTSGYEQYF
v_call: TRBV19; j_call: TRBJ1-1; cdr3_aa: CASSISRGFEAFF
v_call: TRBV18; j_call: TRBJ2-3; cdr3_aa: CASSLDLAGGPAGTDTQYF
v_call: TRBV4-1; j_call: TRBJ1-3; cdr3_aa: CASSQSRLGQGGNTIYF
v_call: TRBV4-2; j_call: TRBJ2-5; cdr3_aa: CASSRGQGAQETQYF
v_call: TRBV27; j_call: TRBJ2-3; cdr3_aa: CASSPNLDRALTDTQYF
v_call: TRBV19; j_call: TRBJ1-1; cdr3_aa: CASRRDTQGGTEAFF
v_call: TRBV7-9; j_call: TRBJ1-6; cdr3_aa: CASSRDARNNSPLHF
v_call: TRBV3-1/TRBV3-2; j_call: TRBJ1-5; cdr3_aa: CASSPPGSNQPQHF
v_call: TRBV2; j_call: TRBJ1-1; cdr3_aa: CASSLSGQGKTEAFF
v_call: TRBV6-2/TRBV6-3; j_call: TRBJ1-2; cdr3_aa: CASSYRGGLGYTF